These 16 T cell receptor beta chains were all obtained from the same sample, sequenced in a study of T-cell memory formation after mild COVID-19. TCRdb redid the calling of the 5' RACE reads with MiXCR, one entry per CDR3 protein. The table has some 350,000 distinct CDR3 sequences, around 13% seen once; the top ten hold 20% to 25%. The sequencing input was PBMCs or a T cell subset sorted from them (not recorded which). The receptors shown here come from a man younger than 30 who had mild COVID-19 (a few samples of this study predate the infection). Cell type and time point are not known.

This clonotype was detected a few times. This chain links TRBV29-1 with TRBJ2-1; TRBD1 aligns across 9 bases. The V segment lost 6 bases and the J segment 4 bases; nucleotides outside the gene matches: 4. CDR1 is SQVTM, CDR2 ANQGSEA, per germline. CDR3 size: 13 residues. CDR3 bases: TGCAGCGTCTGGACAGGGGCTTACAATGAGCAGTTCTTC. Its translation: CSVWTGAYNEQFF.

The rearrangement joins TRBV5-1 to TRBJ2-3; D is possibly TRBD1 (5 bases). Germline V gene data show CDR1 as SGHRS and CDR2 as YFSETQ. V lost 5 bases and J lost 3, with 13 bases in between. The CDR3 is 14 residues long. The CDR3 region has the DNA TGCGCCAGCAGAAGTCAGGGATTAACAGATACGCAGTATTTT. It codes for CASRSQGLTDTQYF. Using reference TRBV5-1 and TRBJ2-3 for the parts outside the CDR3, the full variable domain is KAGVTQTPRYLIKTRGQQVTLSCSPISGHRSVSWYQQTPGQGLQFLFEYFSETQRNKGNFPGRFSGRQFSNSRSEMNVSTLELGDSALYLCASRSQGLTDTQYFGPGTRLTVL.

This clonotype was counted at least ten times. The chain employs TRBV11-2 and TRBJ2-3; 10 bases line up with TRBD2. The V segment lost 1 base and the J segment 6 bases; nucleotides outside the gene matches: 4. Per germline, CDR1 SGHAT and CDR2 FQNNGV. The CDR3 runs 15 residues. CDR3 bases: TGTGCCAGCAGCTTAGTGAGCGGGGGGGACGATACGCAGTATTTT. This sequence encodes CASSLVSGGDDTQYF.

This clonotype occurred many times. CDR3 residues: CSVRLTGGPGTEAFF. The CDR3 DNA sequence: TGCAGCGTACGATTGACAGGGGGCCCGGGCACTGAAGCTTTCTTT. The chain recombines TRBV29-1 with TRBJ1-1, with TRBD1 matching 10 bases. V lost 6 bases to trimming and J lost 4 bases; unmatched junction nucleotides: 11. The germline V gene encodes CDR1 SQVTM and CDR2 ANQGSEA. The CDR3 is 15 amino acids.

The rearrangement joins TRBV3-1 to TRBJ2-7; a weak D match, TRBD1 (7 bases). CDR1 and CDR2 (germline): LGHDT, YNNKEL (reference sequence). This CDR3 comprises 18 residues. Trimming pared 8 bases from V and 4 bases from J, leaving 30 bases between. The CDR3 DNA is TGTGCCAGCGGGTCGGCTAGAAGGGGGGCGGGACAGACATACGAGCAGTACTTC. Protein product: CASGSARRGAGQTYEQYF.

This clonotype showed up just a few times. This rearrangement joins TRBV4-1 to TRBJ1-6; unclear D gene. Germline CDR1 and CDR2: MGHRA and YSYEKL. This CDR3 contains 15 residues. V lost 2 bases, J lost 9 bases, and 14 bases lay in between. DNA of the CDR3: TGCGCCAGCAGCCAAACCCCGCGGGGTATTTCACCCCTCCACTTT. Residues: CASSQTPRGISPLHF.

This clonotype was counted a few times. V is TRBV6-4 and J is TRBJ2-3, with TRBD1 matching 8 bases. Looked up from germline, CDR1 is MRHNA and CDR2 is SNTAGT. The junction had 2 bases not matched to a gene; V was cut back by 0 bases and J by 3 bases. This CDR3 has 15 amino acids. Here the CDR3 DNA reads TGTGCCAGCAGTGACTCTCAGGGGGCAACAGATACGCAGTATTTT. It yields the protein CASSDSQGATDTQYF.

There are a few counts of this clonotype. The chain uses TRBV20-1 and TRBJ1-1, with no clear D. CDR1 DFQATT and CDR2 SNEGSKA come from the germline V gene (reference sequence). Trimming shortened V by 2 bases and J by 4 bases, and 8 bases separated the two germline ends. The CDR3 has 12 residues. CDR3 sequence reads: CSARIRGTEAFF. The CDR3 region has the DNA TGCAGTGCTAGAATCCGGGGCACTGAAGCTTTCTTT.

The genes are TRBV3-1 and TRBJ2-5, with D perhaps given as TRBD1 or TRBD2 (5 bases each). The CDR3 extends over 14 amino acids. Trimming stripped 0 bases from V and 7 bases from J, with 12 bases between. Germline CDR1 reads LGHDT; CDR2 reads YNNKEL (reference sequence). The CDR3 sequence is CASSQEGTWRTQYF. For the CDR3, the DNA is TGTGCCAGCAGCCAAGAAGGGACGTGGCGGACCCAGTACTTC.

The CDR3, as DNA: TGTGCCAGCAGTACGGGACGGTGGAGAGAGACCCAGTACTTC. Its protein product is CASSTGRWRETQYF. The chain employs TRBV6-6 and TRBJ2-5; D could derive from TRBD1 or TRBD2 (5 bases each). Germline CDR1 reads MNHNY; CDR2 reads SVGAGI (reference sequence). The germline V and J ends were trimmed by 5 bases and 4 bases, with 14 bases remaining between them. This CDR3 is built from 14 residues.

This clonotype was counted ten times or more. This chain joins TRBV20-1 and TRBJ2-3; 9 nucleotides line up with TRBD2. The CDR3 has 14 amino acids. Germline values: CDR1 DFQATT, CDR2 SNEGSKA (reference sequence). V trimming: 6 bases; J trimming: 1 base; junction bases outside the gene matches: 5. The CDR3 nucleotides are TGCAGTGCCCCATTAGCGGGGGGCACAGATACGCAGTATTTT. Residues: CSAPLAGGTDTQYF.

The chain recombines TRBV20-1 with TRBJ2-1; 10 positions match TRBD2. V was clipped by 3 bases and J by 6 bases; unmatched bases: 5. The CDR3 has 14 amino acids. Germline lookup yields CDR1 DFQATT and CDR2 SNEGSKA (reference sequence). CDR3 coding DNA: TGCAGTGCTAGGTTCAGGACTAGCGGCAATGAGCAGTTCTTC. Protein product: CSARFRTSGNEQFF.

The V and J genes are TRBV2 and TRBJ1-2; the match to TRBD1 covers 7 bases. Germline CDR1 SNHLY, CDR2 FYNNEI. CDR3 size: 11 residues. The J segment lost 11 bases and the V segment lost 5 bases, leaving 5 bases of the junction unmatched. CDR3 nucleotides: TGTGCCAGCAGTCCTACAGGGGCTTACACCTTC. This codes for CASSPTGAYTF.

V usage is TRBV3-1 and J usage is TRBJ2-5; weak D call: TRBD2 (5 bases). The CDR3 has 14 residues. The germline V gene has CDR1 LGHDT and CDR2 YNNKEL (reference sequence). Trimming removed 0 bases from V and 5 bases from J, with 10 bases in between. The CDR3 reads CASSQEGSGETQYF. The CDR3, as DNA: TGTGCCAGCAGCCAAGAGGGGTCGGGGGAGACCCAGTACTTC.

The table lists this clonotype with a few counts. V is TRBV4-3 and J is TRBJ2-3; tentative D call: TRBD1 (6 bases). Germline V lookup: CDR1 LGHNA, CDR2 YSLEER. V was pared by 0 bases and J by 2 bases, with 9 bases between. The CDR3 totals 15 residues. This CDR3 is CASSQDNRATDTQYF. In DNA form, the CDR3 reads TGCGCCAGCAGCCAAGATAACAGGGCCACAGATACGCAGTATTTT.

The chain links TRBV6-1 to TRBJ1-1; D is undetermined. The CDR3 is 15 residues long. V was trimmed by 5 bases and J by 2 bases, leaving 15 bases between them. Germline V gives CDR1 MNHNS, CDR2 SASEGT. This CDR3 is CASSSTGAENTEAFF. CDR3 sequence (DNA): TGTGCCAGCAGTTCCACGGGAGCAGAAAACACTGAAGCTTTCTTT.